This TCR beta chain emerged from a study of cytomegalovirus exposure and HLA in healthy donors. The study's findings and limits: Follow-up analysis seemed to connect common viral pathogens with several of the most significant clusters identified.

The V end was cut by 0 bases, the J end by 6 bases, with 10 bases between. CDR1 and CDR2 (germline): SGHDN, FVKESK. The CDR3 consists of 14 residues. This clone was seen only once. Its target is not known. The primer mix had 60 Vbeta and 13 Jbeta primers. Profiled with immunoSEQ multiplex PCR; TCRdb holds only in-frame clones, not every one. Of some 96,000 clones detected, around 82% appear once; the ten largest clones hold 0.6% to 0.95%. Sequencing used PBMCs. The chain combines TRBV14 with TRBJ2-3, with no clear D. This TCR derives from a woman aged 55-70 years in good health and CMV-seronegative. The CDR3 DNA follows: TGTGCCAGCAGCCAAGATACTGTTTCGGATACGCAGTATTTT. Protein: CASSQDTVSDTQYF.